This T cell receptor beta chain stems from a study of Ad26.COV2.S vaccination and SARS-CoV-2 variants. The data were produced by immunoSEQ multiplex PCR, yet TCRdb's version contains in-frame clones alone and is incomplete. The sample records fewer than 500,000 clones, about 90% being singletons. To note about this clone: No antigen is known for it.

Findings and caveats of the study: Possible underestimation of total T cell responses by the TCR breadth and depth analyses was noted.

Treatment specified: around 19 received Ad26.COV2.S at low or high dose, single or two shots; roughly five received placebo; per-sample allocation not given. Collection of samples fell on day 63 after the first vaccine or placebo injection. There are 13 residues in the CDR3. Per the germline V gene, CDR1 is MDHEN and CDR2 is SYDVKM. V lost 3 bases to trimming and J lost 6 bases, with 12 bases between them. This clonotype was sampled from a person between 18 and 65 years old who received the Ad26.COV2.S COVID-19 vaccine or a placebo. The source was peripheral blood, collected in a trial of Ad26.COV2.S vaccine versus placebo. The chain has TRBV28 and TRBJ2-7; D remains unclear. As DNA, the CDR3 is TGTGCCAGCAGTTTGTGCCAGGTCTGCGAGCAGTACTTC. Amino acids: CASSLCQVCEQYF.